This TCR beta chain comes out of a study of B cell selection in AIRE deficiency. The study's findings and limits: AIRE-deficient Tconv and Treg repertoires matched healthy donors in TCRBV, CDR3 length, diversity. Approximately 32% of healthy-donor shared Treg TCRbeta sequences appeared in patient Tconv cells.

This clone was seen only once. The target antigen is unknown. Original data processing: Treg pools: about 50,000 distinct patient, approximately 8.8x10^4 donor TCRbeta sequences. The table came from immunoSEQ multiplex PCR; TCRdb's copy has only in-frame clones and leaves some out. V, J and clone size reflect that table, while D and trimming were determined from the DNA. The data show about 14,000 clones, 93% seen once. The regulatory T cell sort gate was CD4+CD25hiCD127low/negative. The CDR3 has 13 residues. Trimming removed 1 base from V and 10 bases from J, with 10 bases in between. CDR1 is LGHNA, CDR2 YSLEER, per germline.

The sequenced material came from Tregs sorted from PBMCs. The source is a human donor with AIRE deficiency. V gene TRBV4-3 combines with J gene TRBJ1-4, with D perhaps TRBD1 (5 bases). CDR3 DNA sequence: TGCGCCAGCAGCCAAGTGGGGGGAGGAAAACTGTTTTTT. Its translation: CASSQVGGGKLFF.